The rows below give T cell receptor beta chains drawn from one sample of a study of cytomegalovirus exposure and HLA in healthy donors. Only in-frame clones appear in the TCRdb table, and some are missing; sequencing was by immunoSEQ multiplex PCR. This sample has about 130,000 clones; roughly 75% occur once, and the top ten carry approximately 10%. Sample: PBMCs. Receptors originate from a man aged 30 to 45 in good health and CMV-seropositive. The CDR3 runs from the conserved cysteine through the conserved F or W. The order of the fields is D gene, V gene, J gene, clone size, CDR3 DNA, CDR3 protein. A D gene is named only where the DNA matches it firmly. Part of the rows lack a size; the others show once, few, many or a class for expanded clones.

NA,TRBV7-9,TRBJ2-7,NA,TGTGCCAGCAGCTTGGGACTGTGGTACGAGCAGTACTTC,CASSLGLWYEQYF
NA,TRBV5-5,TRBJ1-5,NA,TGTGCCAGCAGCGCTCCAGGGACTGAACAGCCCCAGCATTTT,CASSAPGTEQPQHF
TRBD1,TRBV11-2,TRBJ2-7,NA,TGTGCCAGCAGCTCCGGGACAGGGGGCGAGCAGCAGTACTTC,CASSSGTGGEQQYF
TRBD1,TRBV7-9,TRBJ2-7,NA,TGTGCCAGCAGCCTCGGACAGGGGGGAGCCTACGAGCAGTACTTC,CASSLGQGGAYEQYF
TRBD2,TRBV7-9,TRBJ2-5,NA,TGTGCCAGCAGCCAGGCGGGGGTTGGGGAGACCCAGTACTTC,CASSQAGVGETQYF
TRBD1,TRBV27,TRBJ2-7,few,TGTGCCAGCAGTTCAGGACAGGGGGCCTACGAGCAGTACTTC,CASSSGQGAYEQYF
NA,TRBV5-4,TRBJ2-5,once,TGTGCCGCCTCCCCTCGGACAACTCAAGAGACCCAGTACTTC,CAASPRTTQETQYF
TRBD2,TRBV2,TRBJ2-3,NA,TGTGCCAGCAGCGAAGGACTAGCGGGAGTTGGAGATACGCAGTATTTT,CASSEGLAGVGDTQYF
NA,TRBV25-1,TRBJ2-1,NA,TGTGCCGTGGACTGGTACAATGAGCAGTTCTTC,CAVDWYNEQFF
TRBD1,TRBV7-8,TRBJ1-1,once,TGTGCCAGCAGGCTCCCGGGGACAGGGGGCTCTGAAGCTTTCTTT,CASRLPGTGGSEAFF
NA,TRBV11-3,TRBJ2-2,NA,TGTGCCAGCAGCTTAGATTCACTCGGGGAGCTGTTTTTT,CASSLDSLGELFF
TRBD1,TRBV28,TRBJ2-6,NA,TGTGCCAGCAGTTTCAGGGGGCAGCCCCATTTTGGGGCCAACGTCCTGACTTTC,CASSFRGQPHFGANVLTF
NA,TRBV27,TRBJ1-2,NA,TGTGCCAGCAGACAAGACAATTTCCATGGCTACACCTTC,CASRQDNFHGYTF
NA,TRBV5-1,TRBJ1-2,once,TGCGCCAGCAGCTTGGCTGTGGCACACGGGAACTATGGCTACACCTTC,CASSLAVAHGNYGYTF
NA,TRBV2,TRBJ1-5,NA,TGTGCCAGCAGGGCAACAGGGTCTAGCAATCAGCCCCAGCATTTT,CASRATGSSNQPQHF
TRBD2,TRBV28,TRBJ2-1,few,TGTGCCAGCAGTCCCTCGGGGGAGGGTAAAAATGAGCAGTTCTTC,CASSPSGEGKNEQFF
NA,TRBV2,TRBJ2-1,NA,TGTGCCAGCAGCCGGGGGCAGTTCTTC,CASSRGQFF
TRBD2,TRBV27,TRBJ2-7,NA,TGTGCCAGCAGGTCCCCCGGGACTATCCCGTGGTACTTC,CASRSPGTIPWYF
NA,TRBV4-2,TRBJ2-7,few,TGTGCCAGCAGCCAAGAGCGACCAGAGGAGGGAACTTCCTACGAGCAGTACTTC,CASSQERPEEGTSYEQYF
NA,TRBV2,TRBJ2-6,NA,TGTGCCACACCCCAGGCCTCTGGGGCCAACGTCCTGACTTTC,CATPQASGANVLTF
NA,TRBV15,TRBJ1-1,NA,TGTGCCACCAGCCGGGAATTTTATGGCACTGAAGCTTTCTTT,CATSREFYGTEAFF
NA,TRBV2,TRBJ1-4,NA,TGTGCCAGCAGTGTAGAGGCAACTAATGAAAAACTGTTTTTT,CASSVEATNEKLFF
NA,TRBV7-2,TRBJ2-1,NA,TGTGCCAGCAGCTTCCCCCCTGCGGTACGTGAGCAGTTCTTC,CASSFPPAVREQFF
NA,TRBV28,TRBJ2-2,few,TGTGCCAGCAGTTTAACACTAGCCCGATCCGGGGAGCTGTTTTTT,CASSLTLARSGELFF
NA,TRBV5-8,TRBJ2-1,NA,TGTGCCAGCAGCTTGATTTGGATTGGCGGATCAACGGGGTTCTTC,CASSLIWIGGSTGFF
TRBD2,TRBV4-1,TRBJ2-7,NA,TGCGCCAGCAGCCAGGGTGGGACCGGGACTAGCGTGCACGAGCAGTACTTC,CASSQGGTGTSVHEQYF
NA,TRBV30,TRBJ2-1,few,TGTGCCTGGAATACGGGGATCTACAATGAGCAGTTCTTC,CAWNTGIYNEQFF
NA,TRBV5-1,TRBJ2-6,few,TGCGCCAGCAGTTATTCAGGGTCTGGGGCCAACGTCCTGACTTTC,CASSYSGSGANVLTF